This TCR beta chain was observed in a study of blood T cells in healthy people across ages. Primed by a sample-barcoded 5' primer and a J-beta primer mix, a second PCR proceeded for about 6 to 11 cycles. TCRdb recomputed calls from the 5' RACE reads with MiXCR, one row per CDR3 protein. The repertoire holds roughly 1,800,000 distinct CDR3 sequences, 49% seen once, with approximately 2.1% in the top ten. The CDR3 loop spans 14 amino acids. Looked up from germline, CDR1 is MNHEY and CDR2 is SMNVEV (reference sequence). The V and J ends lost 3 bases and 5 bases, in that order; junction bases with no gene match: 5.

The sequence derives from a woman in her thirties or forties in good health. The sample consisted of blood. This chain joins TRBV27 and TRBJ2-3, with TRBD1 matching over 7 bases. This CDR3 is CASSFSPGGDTQYF. As DNA, the CDR3 is TGTGCCAGCAGTTTTTCCCCAGGGGGAGATACGCAGTATTTT.